This TCR beta chain was sequenced in a study of blood T cell repertoires in COVID-19. Background on the study: Collection of acute and convalescent COVID-19 samples took place in the United States, Italy and Spain. Sample material is recorded as cDNA or gDNA derived from T cells, B-cell-depleted T cells, or PBMCs.

Cohorts were determined from participant-reported clinical history. In germline, CDR1 is SGHVS, CDR2 FNYEAQ. This CDR3 is built from 15 residues. V trimming: 6 bases; J trimming: 3 bases; junction bases outside the gene matches: 7. Study processing details: Nucleated cell counts were estimated from reference gene primer amplification. Method: immunoSEQ multiplex PCR; TCRdb's copy keeps in-frame clones and lacks some. V and J calls and clone size come straight from that table; D and trimming were deduced from the DNA. This table holds fewer than 500,000 clones, nearly 90% found once. The TCR sequence derives from a woman in her late teens or twenties with acute COVID-19. The chain has TRBV7-6 and TRBJ2-3, with 9 nucleotides matching TRBD1. Specimen: PBMCs or T cells enriched from blood (not recorded which). The CDR3 reads CASSSRDRETDTQYF. DNA of the CDR3: TGTGCCAGCAGTAGCAGGGACAGGGAGACAGATACGCAGTATTTT. Full variable domain (outside the CDR3, taken from reference TRBV7-6 and TRBJ2-3): GAGVSQSPRYKVTKRGQDVALRCDPISGHVSLYWYRQALGQGPEFLTYFNYEAQQDKSGLPNDRFSAERPEGSISTLTIQRTEQRDSAMYRCASSSRDRETDTQYFGPGTRLTVL.